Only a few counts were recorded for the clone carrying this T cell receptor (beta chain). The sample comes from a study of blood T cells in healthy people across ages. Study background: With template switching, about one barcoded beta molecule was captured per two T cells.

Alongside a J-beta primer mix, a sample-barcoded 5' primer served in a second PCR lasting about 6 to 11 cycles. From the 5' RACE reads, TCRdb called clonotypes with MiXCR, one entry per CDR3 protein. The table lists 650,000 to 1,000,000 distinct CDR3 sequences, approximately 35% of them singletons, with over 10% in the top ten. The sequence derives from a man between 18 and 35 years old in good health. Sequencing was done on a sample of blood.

CDR3 coding DNA: TGTGCCGGTACCGGGACAAAAGACGCTGGAGCTTTCTTT. Translated, it gives CAGTGTKDAGAFF. This rearrangement joins TRBV2 to TRBJ1-1, with D possibly being TRBD1 (6 bases). CDR1 and CDR2 from the germline V gene are SNHLY and FYNNEI. The CDR3 covers 13 residues. With 11 bases removed from V and 10 bases from J, the gap between germline ends came to 23 bases.